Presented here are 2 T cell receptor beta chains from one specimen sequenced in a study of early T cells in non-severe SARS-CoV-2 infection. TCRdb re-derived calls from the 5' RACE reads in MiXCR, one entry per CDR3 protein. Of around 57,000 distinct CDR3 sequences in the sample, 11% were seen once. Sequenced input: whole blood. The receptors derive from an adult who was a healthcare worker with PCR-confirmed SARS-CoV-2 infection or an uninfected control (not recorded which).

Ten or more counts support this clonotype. This CDR3 is CASGQGSQEKLFF. The CDR3 DNA is TGTGCCAGCGGACAGGGAAGTCAGGAAAAACTGTTTTTT. The chain carries TRBV9 and TRBJ1-4, with 8 bases identical to TRBD1. J was trimmed by 8 bases and V by 7 bases; bases with no gene match: 7. The CDR3 sequence is 13 residues long. Germline-derived CDR1 and CDR2 are SGDLS and YYNGEE.

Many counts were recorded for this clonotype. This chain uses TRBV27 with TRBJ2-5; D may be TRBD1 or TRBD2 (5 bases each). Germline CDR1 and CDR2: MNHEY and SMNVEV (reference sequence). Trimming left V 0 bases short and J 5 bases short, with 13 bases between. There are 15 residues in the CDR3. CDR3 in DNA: TGTGCCAGCAGTTTATCAGTGGGGACCGGGGAGACCCAGTACTTC. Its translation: CASSLSVGTGETQYF.